This TCR beta chain was identified during a study of T cell responses to AZD1222 COVID-19 vaccine. CDR3 length: 14 amino acids. V was clipped by 0 bases and J by 4 bases, with 9 bases between them. CDR1 is MNHEY and CDR2 is SMNVEV in the germline V gene (reference sequence). Study-level findings and limits: An increase in Spike-specific TCR breadth and depth was observed after two AZD1222 doses. Donors, mostly white British, included more females; clonal diversity was possibly underestimated.

This clone was recorded once. Its antigen is undetermined. Second-dose intervals near 4 or 12 weeks were combined. Profiled with immunoSEQ multiplex PCR; TCRdb holds only in-frame clones, not every one. Here the sample spans around 83,000 clones, about nine tenths being singletons. The specimen was peripheral blood, collected 28 days after the second AZD1222 dose. This clonotype was sampled from an adult who received the AZD1222 COVID-19 vaccine. The gene calls are TRBV27 and TRBJ1-2, with no clear D. The CDR3 here is CASSLSAVTYGYTF. The CDR3 DNA follows: TGTGCCAGCAGTTTATCGGCAGTTACCTATGGCTACACCTTC.